The sequence of this TCR beta chain was determined in a study of blood T cell dynamics during melanoma immunotherapy. This clone was seen a few times. Its matching antigen is unknown. CDR1 is LNHDA, CDR2 SQIVND, per germline (reference sequence). CDR3 length equals 14 residues. The trim removed 9 bases at V and 4 bases at J, leaving 9 bases unmatched. Regarding time point: week 3, after first cycle of checkpoint inhibitor. The study, taken as a whole, reports: Disease-control patients' PBMC repertoires became either more clonal or more diverse at W3.

The repertoire was sequenced with immunoSEQ multiplex PCR; TCRdb's copy has only in-frame clones and lacks some. This sample carries roughly 30,000 clones, 80% to 85% of them seen once, and the ten largest clones take about a tenth. This sequence joins TRBV19 and TRBJ1-1; TRBD1 matches 9 bases. This sample comprised blood, obtained from a patient treated with checkpoint blockade. The TCR sequence derives from a human donor with melanoma. The CDR3 DNA reads as TGTGCCAGCTTCGACAGGGGGGAGAGCACTGAAGCTTTCTTT. Protein: CASFDRGESTEAFF.